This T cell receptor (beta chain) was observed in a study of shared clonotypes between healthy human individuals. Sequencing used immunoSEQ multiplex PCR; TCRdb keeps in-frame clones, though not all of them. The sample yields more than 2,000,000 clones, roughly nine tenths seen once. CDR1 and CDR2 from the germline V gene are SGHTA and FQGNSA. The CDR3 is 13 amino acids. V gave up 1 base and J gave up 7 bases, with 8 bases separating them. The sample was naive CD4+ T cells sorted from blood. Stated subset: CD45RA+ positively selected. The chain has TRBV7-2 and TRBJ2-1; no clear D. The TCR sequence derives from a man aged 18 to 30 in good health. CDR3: CASSLGPFNEQFF. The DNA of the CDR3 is TGTGCCAGCAGCTTAGGACCGTTTAATGAGCAGTTCTTC. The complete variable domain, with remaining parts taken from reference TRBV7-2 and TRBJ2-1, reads GAGVSQSPSNKVTEKGKDVELRCDPISGHTALYWYRQSLGQGLEFLIYFQGNSAPDKSGLPSDRFSAERTGGSVSTLTIQRTQQEDSAVYLCASSLGPFNEQFFGPGTRLTVL.